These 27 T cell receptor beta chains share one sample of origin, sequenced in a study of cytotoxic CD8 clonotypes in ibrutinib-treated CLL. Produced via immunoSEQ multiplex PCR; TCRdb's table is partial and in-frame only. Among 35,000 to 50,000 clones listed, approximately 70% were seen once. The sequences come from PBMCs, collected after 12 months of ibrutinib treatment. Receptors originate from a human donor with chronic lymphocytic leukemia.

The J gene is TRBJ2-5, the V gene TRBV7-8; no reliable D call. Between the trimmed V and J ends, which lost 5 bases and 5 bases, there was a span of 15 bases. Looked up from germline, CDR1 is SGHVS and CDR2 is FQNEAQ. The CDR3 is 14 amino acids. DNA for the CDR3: TGTGCCAGCAGCCCCGAGGTCCTCGGGGAGACCCAGTACTTC. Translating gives CASSPEVLGETQYF.

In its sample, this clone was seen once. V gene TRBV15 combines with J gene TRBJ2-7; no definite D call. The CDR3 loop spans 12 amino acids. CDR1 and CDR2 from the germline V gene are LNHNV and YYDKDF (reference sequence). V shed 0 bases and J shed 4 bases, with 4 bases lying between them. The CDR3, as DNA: TGTGCCACCAGCAGAGATTCGTACGAGCAGTACTTC. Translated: CATSRDSYEQYF.

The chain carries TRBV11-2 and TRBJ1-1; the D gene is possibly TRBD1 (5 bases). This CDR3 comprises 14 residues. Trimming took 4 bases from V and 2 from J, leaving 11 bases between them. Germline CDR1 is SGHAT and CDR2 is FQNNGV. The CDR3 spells CASSSTRANTEAFF. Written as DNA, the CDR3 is TGTGCCAGCAGCTCTACCAGGGCCAACACTGAAGCTTTCTTT.

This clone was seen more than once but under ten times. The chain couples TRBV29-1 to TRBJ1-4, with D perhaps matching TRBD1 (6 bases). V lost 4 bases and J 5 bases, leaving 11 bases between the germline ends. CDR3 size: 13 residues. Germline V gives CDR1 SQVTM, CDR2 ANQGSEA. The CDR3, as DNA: TGCAGCGTTGCACACAGGGCGAATGAAAAACTGTTTTTT. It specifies CSVAHRANEKLFF.

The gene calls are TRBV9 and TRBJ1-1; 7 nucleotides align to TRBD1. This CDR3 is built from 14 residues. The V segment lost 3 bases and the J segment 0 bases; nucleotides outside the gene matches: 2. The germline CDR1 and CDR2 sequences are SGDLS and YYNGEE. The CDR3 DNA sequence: TGTGCCAGCAGCGCCGGACAGGTGAACACTGAAGCTTTCTTT. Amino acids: CASSAGQVNTEAFF.

CDR3 amino acids: CAWSDWGRGSGYTF. Written as DNA, the CDR3 is TGTGCCTGGAGTGACTGGGGCAGGGGATCTGGCTACACCTTC. This chain joins TRBV30 and TRBJ1-2, with D possibly TRBD1 on 6 matching bases. V lost 1 base and J lost 7, with 16 bases in between. The length of the CDR3 is 14 residues. Per germline, CDR1 GTSNPN and CDR2 SVGIG (reference sequence).

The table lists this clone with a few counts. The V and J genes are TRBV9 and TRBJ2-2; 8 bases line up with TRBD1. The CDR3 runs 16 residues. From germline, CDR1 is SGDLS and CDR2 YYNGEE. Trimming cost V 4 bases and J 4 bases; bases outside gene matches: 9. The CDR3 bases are TGTGCCAGCAGCACTCAGACAGGGGAGGTCACCGGGGAGCTGTTTTTT. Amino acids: CASSTQTGEVTGELFF.

The CDR3 here is CASSSYRAGGYTF. The CDR3, as DNA: TGTGCCAGCAGTTCTTACAGGGCCGGGGGCTACACCTTC. This chain uses TRBV27 with TRBJ1-2, with D perhaps matching TRBD1 (6 bases). The CDR3 runs to 13 residues. V lost 4 bases and J lost 8, with 14 bases in between. Per germline, CDR1 MNHEY and CDR2 SMNVEV (reference sequence).

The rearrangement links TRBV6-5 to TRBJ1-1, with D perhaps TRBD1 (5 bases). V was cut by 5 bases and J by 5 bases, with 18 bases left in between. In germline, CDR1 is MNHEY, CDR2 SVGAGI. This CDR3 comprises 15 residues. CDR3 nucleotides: TGTGCCAGCAGTCGGAGGACGTTGGGGGGGACTGAAGCTTTCTTT. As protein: CASSRRTLGGTEAFF.

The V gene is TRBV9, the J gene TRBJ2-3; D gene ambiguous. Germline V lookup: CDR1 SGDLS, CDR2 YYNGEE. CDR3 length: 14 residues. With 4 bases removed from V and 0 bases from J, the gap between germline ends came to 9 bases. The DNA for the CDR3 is TGTGCCAGCAGCTCCCGTGCTAGCACAGATACGCAGTATTTT. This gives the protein CASSSRASTDTQYF. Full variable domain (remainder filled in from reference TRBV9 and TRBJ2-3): DSGVTQTPKHLITATGQRVTLRCSPRSGDLSVYWYQQSLDQGLQFLIQYYNGEERAKGNILERFSAQQFPDLHSELNLSSLELGDSALYFCASSSRASTDTQYFGPGTRLTVL.

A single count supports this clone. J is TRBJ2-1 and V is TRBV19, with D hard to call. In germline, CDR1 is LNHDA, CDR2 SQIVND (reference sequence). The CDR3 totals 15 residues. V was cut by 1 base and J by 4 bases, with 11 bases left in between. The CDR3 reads CASSIVGSLYNEQFF. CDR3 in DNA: TGTGCCAGTAGTATAGTGGGCTCGTTATACAATGAGCAGTTCTTC.

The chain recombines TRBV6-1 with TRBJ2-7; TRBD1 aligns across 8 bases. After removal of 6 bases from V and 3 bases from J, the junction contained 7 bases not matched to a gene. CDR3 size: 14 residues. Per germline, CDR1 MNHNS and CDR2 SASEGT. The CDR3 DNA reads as TGTGCCAGCAGGAGGGACAGGCTTTTCTACGAGCAGTACTTC. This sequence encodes CASRRDRLFYEQYF.

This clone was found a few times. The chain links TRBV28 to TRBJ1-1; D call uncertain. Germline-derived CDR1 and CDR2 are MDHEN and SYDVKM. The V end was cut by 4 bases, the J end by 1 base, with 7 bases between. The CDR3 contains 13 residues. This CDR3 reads CASSSIANTEAFF. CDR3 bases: TGTGCCAGCAGTTCAATAGCGAACACTGAAGCTTTCTTT.

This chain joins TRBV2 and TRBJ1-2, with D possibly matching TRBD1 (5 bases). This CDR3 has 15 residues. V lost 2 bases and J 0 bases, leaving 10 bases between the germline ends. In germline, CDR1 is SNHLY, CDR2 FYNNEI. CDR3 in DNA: TGTGCCAGCAGTGAATTGAGGGGAGCTAACTATGGCTACACCTTC. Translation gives CASSELRGANYGYTF.

CDR3: CASSQVGGNTIYF. The CDR3, as DNA: TGCGCCAGCAGCCAAGTTGGTGGAAACACCATATATTTT. V and J are TRBV4-1 and TRBJ1-3; D remains unclear. The germline gives CDR1 MGHRA, CDR2 YSYEKL. Trimming pared 1 base from V and 3 bases from J, leaving 4 bases between. CDR3 length: 13 amino acids.

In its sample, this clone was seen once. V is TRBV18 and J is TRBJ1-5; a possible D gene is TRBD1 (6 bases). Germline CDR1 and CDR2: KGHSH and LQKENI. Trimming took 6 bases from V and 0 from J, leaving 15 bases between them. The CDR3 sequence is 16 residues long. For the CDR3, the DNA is TGTGCCAGCTCGCCGGGGCAGGGGCCTAGCAATCAGCCCCAGCATTTT. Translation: CASSPGQGPSNQPQHF. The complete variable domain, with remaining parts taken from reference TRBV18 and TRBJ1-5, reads NAGVMQNPRHLVRRRGQEARLRCSPMKGHSHVYWYRQLPEEGLKFMVYLQKENIIDESGMPKERFSAEFPKEGPSILRIQQVVRGDSAAYFCASSPGQGPSNQPQHFGDGTRLSIL.

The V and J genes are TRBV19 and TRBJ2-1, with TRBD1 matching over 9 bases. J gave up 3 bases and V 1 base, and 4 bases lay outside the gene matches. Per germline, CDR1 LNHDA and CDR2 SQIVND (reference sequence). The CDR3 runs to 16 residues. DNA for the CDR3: TGTGCCAGTAGTATAGTGGGACAGGGCTACTACAATGAGCAGTTCTTC. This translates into CASSIVGQGYYNEQFF.

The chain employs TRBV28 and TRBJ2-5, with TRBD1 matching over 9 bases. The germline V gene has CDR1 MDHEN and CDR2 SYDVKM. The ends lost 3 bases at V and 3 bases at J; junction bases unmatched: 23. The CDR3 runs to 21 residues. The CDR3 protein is CASSLNLRVGSTGGKKETQYF. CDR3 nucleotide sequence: TGTGCCAGCAGTTTGAATCTGCGTGTGGGTTCGACAGGGGGGAAGAAAGAGACCCAGTACTTC.

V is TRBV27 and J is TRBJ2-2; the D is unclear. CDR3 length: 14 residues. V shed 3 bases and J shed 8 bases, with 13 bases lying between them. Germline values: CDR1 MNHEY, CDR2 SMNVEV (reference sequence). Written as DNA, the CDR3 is TGTGCCAGCAGTTTGAGCCCCACCATAGGGGAGCTGTTTTTT. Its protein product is CASSLSPTIGELFF.

CDR3 sequence: CASSFYSSLAGELFF. CDR3 DNA sequence: TGTGCCAGCAGCTTTTACAGCTCCCTGGCCGGGGAGCTGTTTTTT. The gene calls are TRBV7-9 and TRBJ2-2; D is ambiguous. The CDR3 has 15 amino acids. V was trimmed by 3 bases and J by 6 bases, leaving 14 bases between them. Germline values: CDR1 SEHNR, CDR2 FQNEAQ (reference sequence).

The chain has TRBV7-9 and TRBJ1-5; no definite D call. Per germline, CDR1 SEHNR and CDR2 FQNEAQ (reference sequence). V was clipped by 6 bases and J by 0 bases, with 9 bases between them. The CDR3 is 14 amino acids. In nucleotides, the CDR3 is TGTGCCAGCAGTTCGGACGGTAGCAATCAGCCCCAGCATTTT. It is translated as CASSSDGSNQPQHF. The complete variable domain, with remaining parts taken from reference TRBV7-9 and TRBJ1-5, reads DTGVSQNPRHKITKRGQNVTFRCDPISEHNRLYWYRQTLGQGPEFLTYFQNEAQLEKSRLLSDRFSAERPKGSFSTLEIQRTEQGDSAMYLCASSSDGSNQPQHFGDGTRLSIL.

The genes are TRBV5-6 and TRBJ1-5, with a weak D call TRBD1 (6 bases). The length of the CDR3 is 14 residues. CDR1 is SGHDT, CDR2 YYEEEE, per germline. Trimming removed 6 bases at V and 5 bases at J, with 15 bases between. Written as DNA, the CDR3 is TGTGCCAGCACCTCGGGGGGGCTCGATCAGCCCCAGCATTTT. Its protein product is CASTSGGLDQPQHF.

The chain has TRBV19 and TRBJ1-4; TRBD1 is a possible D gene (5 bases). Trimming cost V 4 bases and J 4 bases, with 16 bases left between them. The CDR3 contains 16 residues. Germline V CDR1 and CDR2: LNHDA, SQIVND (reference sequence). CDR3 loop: CASSRARGRGNEKLFF. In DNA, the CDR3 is TGTGCCAGTAGTAGGGCAAGGGGACGAGGTAATGAAAAACTGTTTTTT.

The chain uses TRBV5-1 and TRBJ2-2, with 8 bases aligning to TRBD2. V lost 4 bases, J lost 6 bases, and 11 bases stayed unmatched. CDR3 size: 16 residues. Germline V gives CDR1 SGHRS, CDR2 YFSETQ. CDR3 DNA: TGCGCCAGCAGCAGCCCTCCAGCGGGAGCGGCCGGGGAGCTGTTTTTT. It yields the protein CASSSPPAGAAGELFF.

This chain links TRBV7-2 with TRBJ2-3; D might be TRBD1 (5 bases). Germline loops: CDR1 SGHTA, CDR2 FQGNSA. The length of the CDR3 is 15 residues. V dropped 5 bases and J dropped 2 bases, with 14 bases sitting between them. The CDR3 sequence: CASSVYMGPTDTQYF. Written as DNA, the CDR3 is TGTGCCAGCAGCGTTTACATGGGGCCCACAGATACGCAGTATTTT.

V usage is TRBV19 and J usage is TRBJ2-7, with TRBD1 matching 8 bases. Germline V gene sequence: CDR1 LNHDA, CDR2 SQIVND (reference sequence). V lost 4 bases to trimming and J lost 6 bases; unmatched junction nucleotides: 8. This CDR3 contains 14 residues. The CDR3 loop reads CASSTGQGRVEQYF. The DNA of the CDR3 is TGTGCCAGTAGTACCGGACAGGGACGAGTCGAGCAGTACTTC.

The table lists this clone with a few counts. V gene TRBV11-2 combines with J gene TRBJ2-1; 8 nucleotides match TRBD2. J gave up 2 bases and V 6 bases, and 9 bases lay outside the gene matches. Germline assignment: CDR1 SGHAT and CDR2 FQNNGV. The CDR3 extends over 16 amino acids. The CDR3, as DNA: TGTGCCAGCAGTCGTCACGGGACTAGAACCTACAATGAGCAGTTCTTC. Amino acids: CASSRHGTRTYNEQFF.